Sequencing of this TCR beta chain was carried out in a study of blood T cell repertoires in COVID-19. V was pared by 8 bases and J by 3 bases, with 13 bases of the junction left unmatched. CDR1 and CDR2 (germline): SEHNR, FQNEAQ (reference sequence). This CDR3 contains 16 residues. Per the original data handling: Amplification of reference gene primers was used by the study to estimate nucleated cell counts. The repertoire was sequenced with immunoSEQ multiplex PCR; TCRdb's copy has only in-frame clones and lacks some. V and J calls and clone size are those listed in that table; D and trimming were worked out from the DNA. The profile shows approximately 200,000 clones, about 88% of them singletons.

This clonotype was obtained from a woman aged 25 to 39 with active or convalescent COVID-19. Sequencing was carried out using peripheral blood. V is TRBV7-9 and J is TRBJ2-1; 7 bases fit TRBD1. In nucleotides, the CDR3 is TGTGCCAGCGGACAACAGGGGACAACCAACTACAATGAGCAGTTCTTC. Encoded protein: CASGQQGTTNYNEQFF.